These T cell receptor beta chains were read from a single sample in a study of T cell changes during pregnancy in multiple sclerosis. Some clones are missing from TCRdb's copy, which holds only in-frame ones; the method was immunoSEQ multiplex PCR. Of about 49,000 clones listed, 90% are singletons. Material: peripheral blood, obtained after pregnancy. These receptors were collected from a female donor in good health, enrolled as a control in a pregnancy study. Each CDR3 is given with its conserved first and last residue. The D gene is left open where the match is weak. Clone sizes are given selectively: once, few, many, or a class where the clone is expanded.

-	TRBV4-2	-	TRBJ2-4	CASSQERAGRSKNIQYF	TGTGCCAGCAGCCAAGAGAGGGCAGGGAGGAGCAAAAACATTCAGTACTTC
TRBD2	TRBV5-1	-	TRBJ2-2	CASSPSTSGGRAGELFF	TGCGCCAGCAGCCCATCTACTAGCGGGGGACGGGCCGGGGAGCTGTTTTTT
TRBD1	TRBV9	-	TRBJ1-2	CASGLTGGRGYTF	TGTGCCAGCGGTCTTACAGGGGGCCGAGGCTACACCTTC
TRBD1	TRBV10-3	-	TRBJ2-7	CASQGTGPSYEQYF	TGTGCCTCCCAAGGGACAGGTCCATCCTACGAGCAGTACTTC
TRBD1	TRBV5-4	-	TRBJ1-2	CASSFVQGNYGYTF	TGTGCCAGCAGCTTCGTACAGGGGAACTATGGCTACACCTTC
TRBD1	TRBV19	-	TRBJ2-1	CASSPQGTGPAYNEQFF	TGTGCCAGTAGTCCTCAGGGGACAGGTCCAGCCTACAATGAGCAGTTCTTC
-	TRBV2	-	TRBJ1-4	CASSEGGLTNEKLFF	TGTGCCAGCAGTGAGGGGGGTTTGACAAATGAAAAACTGTTTTTT
-	TRBV5-4	-	TRBJ1-2	CASSHNRENYGYTF	TGTGCCAGCAGCCACAACAGGGAAAACTATGGCTACACCTTC
TRBD2	TRBV4-2	-	TRBJ2-2	CASSQVGRGLAGPPGELFF	TGTGCCAGCAGCCAAGTTGGGAGGGGACTAGCGGGCCCACCAGGGGAGCTGTTTTTT
TRBD1	TRBV4-1	-	TRBJ2-7	CASSQPDRVPYEQYF	TGCGCCAGCAGCCAACCGGACAGGGTACCCTACGAGCAGTACTTC
TRBD1	TRBV5-8	few	TRBJ1-6	CASSLRSGGRSPLHF	TGTGCCAGCAGCTTGAGATCAGGGGGCCGATCACCCCTCCACTTT
-	TRBV14	-	TRBJ1-2	CASSQEQGSAYGYTF	TGTGCCAGCAGCCAAGAACAGGGTAGTGCCTATGGCTACACCTTC
-	TRBV11-2	-	TRBJ1-4	CASSLRWGGPTNEKLFF	TGTGCCAGCAGCTTAAGGTGGGGGGGCCCGACTAATGAAAAACTGTTTTTT
TRBD1	TRBV28	-	TRBJ1-6	CASQQGVDNSPLHF	TGTGCCAGCCAACAGGGGGTGGATAATTCACCCCTCCACTTT
TRBD1	TRBV7-8	-	TRBJ1-1	CASSLRDRNTEAFF	TGTGCCAGCAGCCTCCGGGACAGGAACACTGAAGCTTTCTTT
-	TRBV7-7	-	TRBJ2-1	CASSPNLAGTEQFF	TGTGCTAGCAGCCCTAACTTAGCCGGGACAGAGCAGTTCTTC
TRBD1	TRBV18	-	TRBJ1-1	CASSPIGTGQTEAFF	TGTGCCAGCTCACCTATTGGGACAGGGCAAACTGAAGCTTTCTTT
TRBD1	TRBV5-1	-	TRBJ1-1	CASSRAGGSTEAFF	TGCGCCAGCAGCCGGGCAGGGGGCTCGACTGAAGCTTTCTTT
-	TRBV5-5	-	TRBJ2-4	CASSLDGAKNIQYF	TGTGCCAGCAGCTTGGACGGAGCGAAAAACATTCAGTACTTC
-	TRBV5-1	-	TRBJ1-1	CASSLRAGTLNTEAFF	TGCGCCAGCAGCTTGCGGGCGGGCACTTTGAACACTGAAGCTTTCTTT
TRBD1	TRBV6-6	-	TRBJ1-6	CASSYLGTDNSPLHF	TGTGCCAGCAGTTATCTTGGGACAGATAATTCACCCCTCCACTTT
-	TRBV10-3	once	TRBJ1-2	CAISESDSEANYGYTF	TGTGCCATCAGTGAGTCTGACAGCGAAGCTAACTATGGCTACACCTTC
-	TRBV30	-	TRBJ1-3	CAWSLGGSGNTIYF	TGTGCCTGGAGTTTAGGGGGTTCAGGAAACACCATATATTTT
-	TRBV7-2	-	TRBJ1-5	CASSLVGNQPQHF	TGTGCCAGCAGCTTAGTCGGCAATCAGCCCCAGCATTTT
-	TRBV6-5	-	TRBJ2-7	CASSLQGNEQYF	TGTGCCAGCAGTCTACAGGGTAACGAGCAGTACTTC
TRBD1	TRBV19	-	TRBJ1-1	CASSRQGWNTEAFF	TGTGCCAGTAGCAGACAGGGATGGAACACTGAAGCTTTCTTT
TRBD2	TRBV10-2	-	TRBJ2-1	CASNHPLRGLAGFYNEQFF	TGCGCCAGCAACCACCCCCTCCGAGGACTAGCGGGATTCTACAATGAGCAGTTCTTC
TRBD2	TRBV29-1	once	TRBJ2-1	CSVPPSTSGGGNEQFF	TGCAGCGTTCCCCCTTCAACTAGCGGGGGGGGGAATGAGCAGTTCTTC
-	TRBV7-6	-	TRBJ2-5	CASSNRGAAVETQYF	TGTGCCAGCAGCAACCGGGGGGCCGCCGTGGAGACCCAGTACTTC
TRBD2	TRBV5-1	-	TRBJ2-5	CASSSLAGGSQETQYF	TGCGCCAGCAGCTCCCTAGCGGGAGGTTCCCAAGAGACCCAGTACTTC
TRBD1	TRBV6-7	-	TRBJ1-4	CASSSDRSNEKLFF	TGTGCCAGCAGTTCGGACAGGTCTAATGAAAAACTGTTTTTT
-	TRBV20-1	-	TRBJ1-1	CSLDSNTEAFF	TGCAGCCTGGACAGCAACACTGAAGCTTTCTTT
-	TRBV21-1	once	TRBJ1-2	CASSIGRQGYLWYGYTF	TGTGCCAGCAGCATAGGGCGGCAGGGGTACCTATGGTATGGCTACACCTTC
TRBD2	TRBV10-3	-	TRBJ2-3	CAISESGLAGADTQYF	TGTGCCATCAGTGAGTCGGGACTAGCGGGAGCAGATACGCAGTATTTT
TRBD1	TRBV4-3	-	TRBJ1-1	CASSTTGGTEAFF	TGCGCCAGCAGCACGACAGGGGGCACTGAAGCTTTCTTT
TRBD1	TRBV5-4	-	TRBJ1-2	CASSRDRGGYTF	TGTGCCAGCAGCCGCGACAGGGGAGGCTACACCTTC
-	TRBV28	-	TRBJ2-3	CASRSGSTDTQYF	TGTGCCAGCAGAAGCGGTAGCACAGATACGCAGTATTTT
TRBD2	TRBV4-1	-	TRBJ2-1	CASSVLAGGYNEQFF	TGCGCCAGCAGCGTACTAGCGGGGGGCTACAATGAGCAGTTCTTC
-	TRBV5-4	-	TRBJ2-7	CASSLRGGSPYEQYF	TGTGCCAGCAGCTTGAGGGGGGGCAGCCCCTACGAGCAGTACTTC
TRBD1	TRBV5-1	-	TRBJ2-7	CASSPGQEGPYEQYF	TGCGCCAGCAGCCCGGGACAGGAGGGTCCCTACGAGCAGTACTTC
-	TRBV6-1	once	TRBJ2-3	CASSESLGGIVGDTQYF	TGTGCCAGCAGTGAAAGCTTAGGGGGTATAGTCGGAGATACGCAGTATTTT
-	TRBV29-1	-	TRBJ2-3	CSVERDTDTQYF	TGCAGCGTGGAGAGGGACACAGATACGCAGTATTTT
TRBD2	TRBV29-1	-	TRBJ2-7	CSAEGLAGGYEQYF	TGCAGCGCCGAGGGACTAGCGGGAGGATACGAGCAGTACTTC